This T cell receptor beta chain was identified during a study of cytomegalovirus exposure and HLA in healthy donors. Whole-study context: Out of several hundred genotyped donors, roughly 83% belonged to the Caucasian-associated ancestry cluster. Study conclusions and caveats: In a later analysis, TCR beta V- and J-gene trimming was associated with a missense DCLRE1C variant. Earlier results showed most TCR beta V segments being productive about 87% or about 30% of the time.

Points on this clone: The antigen remains unidentified.

13 Jbeta primers and 60 Vbeta primers were used for the PCR. The data were produced by immunoSEQ multiplex PCR, yet TCRdb's version contains in-frame clones alone and is incomplete. The table lists about 200,000 clones, around three quarters of them singletons. Sequencing input: PBMCs. The origin of this receptor is a man aged 25 to 40 in good health and CMV-seronegative.

The CDR3 loop is CASSLEGTSGYEQYF. The CDR3 nucleotides are TGCGCCAGCAGCTTGGAAGGGACTAGCGGTTACGAGCAGTACTTC. The chain combines TRBV5-1 with TRBJ2-7, with 11 positions matching TRBD2. CDR1 is SGHRS, CDR2 YFSETQ, per germline. This CDR3 has 15 residues. Germline trimming cut 0 bases from V and 4 bases from J; bases unmatched to any gene: 3.